The T cell receptor (beta chain) described here comes from a study of T cell changes during pregnancy in multiple sclerosis. In its sample, this clone was seen once. The method was immunoSEQ multiplex PCR; TCRdb's version includes in-frame clones alone and lacks a portion of them. The data contain around 62,000 clones, approximately 90% of them seen just once; the ten biggest clones take up about 2.7%. The source of this sequence is a female donor with multiple sclerosis, enrolled in a pregnancy study. Sequenced here: peripheral blood, sampled in the first trimester of pregnancy.

CDR3 loop: CASSQDGPQGARNTIYF. The DNA for the CDR3 is TGTGCCAGCAGCCAAGATGGCCCTCAGGGGGCGAGAAACACCATATATTTT. V usage is TRBV4-2 and J usage is TRBJ1-3; 8 bases agree with TRBD1. In germline, CDR1 is LGHNA, CDR2 YNFKEQ. The CDR3 is 17 amino acids. Germline trimming cut 0 bases from V and 5 bases from J; bases unmatched to any gene: 9.